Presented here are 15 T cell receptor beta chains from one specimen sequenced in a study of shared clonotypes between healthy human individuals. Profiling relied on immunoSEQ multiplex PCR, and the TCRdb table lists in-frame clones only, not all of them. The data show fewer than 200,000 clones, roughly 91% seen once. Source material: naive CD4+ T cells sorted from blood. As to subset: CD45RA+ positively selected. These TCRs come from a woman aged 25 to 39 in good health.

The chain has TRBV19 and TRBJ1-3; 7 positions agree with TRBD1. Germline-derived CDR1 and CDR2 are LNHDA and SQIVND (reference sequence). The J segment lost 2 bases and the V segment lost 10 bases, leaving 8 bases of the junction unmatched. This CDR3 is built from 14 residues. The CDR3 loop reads CATKPGGTGNTIYF. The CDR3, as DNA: TGTGCCACTAAACCAGGGGGAACTGGAAACACCATATATTTT.

CDR3 protein: CASSQKETQYF. CDR3 in DNA: TGTGCCAGCAGCCAAAAAGAGACCCAGTACTTC. J is TRBJ2-5 and V is TRBV5-8; D gene unclear. The V end lost 4 bases, the J end lost 3 bases, and 4 bases lay between the germline ends. Germline CDR1 reads SGHTS; CDR2 reads YDEGEE. The CDR3 loop spans 11 amino acids. Filled out from reference TRBV5-8 and TRBJ2-5, the complete variable domain reads EAGVTQSPTHLIKTRGQQATLRCSPISGHTSVYWYQQALGLGLQFLLWYDEGEERNRGNFPPRFSGRQFPNYSSELNVNALELEDSALYLCASSQKETQYFGPGTRLLVL.

The CDR3 region has the DNA TGTGCCAGCAGTGAAGCTAGCAGGGGACCCTACGAGCAGTACTTC. This gives the protein CASSEASRGPYEQYF. The V and J genes are TRBV2 and TRBJ2-7; TRBD1 is a possible D gene (6 bases). Germline-derived CDR1 and CDR2 are SNHLY and FYNNEI. V lost 0 bases and J 2 bases, leaving 11 bases between the germline ends. The CDR3 extends over 15 amino acids.

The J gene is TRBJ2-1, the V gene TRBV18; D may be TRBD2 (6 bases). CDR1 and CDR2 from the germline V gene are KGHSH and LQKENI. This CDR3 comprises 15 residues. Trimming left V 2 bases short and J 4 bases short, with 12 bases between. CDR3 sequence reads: CASSPSGGGYNEQFF. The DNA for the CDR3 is TGTGCCAGCTCACCAAGTGGCGGAGGGTACAATGAGCAGTTCTTC.

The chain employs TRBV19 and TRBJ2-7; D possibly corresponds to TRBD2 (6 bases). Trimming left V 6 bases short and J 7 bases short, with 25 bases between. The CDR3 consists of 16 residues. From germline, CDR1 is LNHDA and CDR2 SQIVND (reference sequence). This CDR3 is CASSKPRGTETGEQYF. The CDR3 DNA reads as TGTGCCAGTAGCAAACCCCGGGGGACCGAGACGGGGGAGCAGTACTTC.

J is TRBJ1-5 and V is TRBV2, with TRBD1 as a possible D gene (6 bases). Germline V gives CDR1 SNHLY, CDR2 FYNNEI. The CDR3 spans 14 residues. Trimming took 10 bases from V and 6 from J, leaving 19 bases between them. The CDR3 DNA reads TGTGCCATCACAAATGAAGGGGGGTTTCAGCCCCAGCATTTT. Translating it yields CAITNEGGFQPQHF.

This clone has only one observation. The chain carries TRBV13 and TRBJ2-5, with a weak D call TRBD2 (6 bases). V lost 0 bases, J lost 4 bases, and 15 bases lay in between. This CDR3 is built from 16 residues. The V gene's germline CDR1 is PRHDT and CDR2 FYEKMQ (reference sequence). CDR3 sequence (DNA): TGTGCCAGCAGCTTAGGACGCGGGACCGGCCCAGAGACCCAGTACTTC. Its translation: CASSLGRGTGPETQYF.

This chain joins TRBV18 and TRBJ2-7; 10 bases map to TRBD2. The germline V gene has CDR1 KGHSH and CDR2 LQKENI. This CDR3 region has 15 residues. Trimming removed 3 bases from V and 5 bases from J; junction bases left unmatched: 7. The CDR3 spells CASSPGLAGADEQYF. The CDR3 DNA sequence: TGTGCCAGCTCACCCGGGCTAGCGGGAGCCGACGAGCAGTACTTC.

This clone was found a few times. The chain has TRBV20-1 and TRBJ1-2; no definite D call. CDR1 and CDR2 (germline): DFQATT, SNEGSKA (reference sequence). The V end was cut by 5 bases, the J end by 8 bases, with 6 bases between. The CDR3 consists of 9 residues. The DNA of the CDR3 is TGCAGTGCTTATGAAGGCTACACCTTC. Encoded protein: CSAYEGYTF.

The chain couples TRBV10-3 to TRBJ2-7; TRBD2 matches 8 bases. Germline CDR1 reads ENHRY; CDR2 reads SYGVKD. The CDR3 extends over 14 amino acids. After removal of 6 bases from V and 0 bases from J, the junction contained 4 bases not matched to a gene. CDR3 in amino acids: CAISREGSSYEQYF. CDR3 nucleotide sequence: TGTGCCATCAGCCGGGAGGGGAGCTCCTACGAGCAGTACTTC.

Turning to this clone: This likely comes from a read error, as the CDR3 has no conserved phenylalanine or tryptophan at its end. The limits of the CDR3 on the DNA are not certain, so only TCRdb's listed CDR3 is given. CDR3 loop: CASSHSGSGCWRERCGGA. The chain employs TRBV28 and TRBJ2-7; the D call TRBD2 from the table was never checked on the DNA. The germline CDR1 and CDR2 sequences are MDHEN and SYDVKM. The CDR3 region is 18 residues in length, termini included.

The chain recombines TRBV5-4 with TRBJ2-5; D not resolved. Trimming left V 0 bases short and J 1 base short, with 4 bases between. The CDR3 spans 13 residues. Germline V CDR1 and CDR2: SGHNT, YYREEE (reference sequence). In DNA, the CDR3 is TGTGCCAGCAGCTTGGGGTTCCAAGAGACCCAGTACTTC. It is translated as CASSLGFQETQYF.

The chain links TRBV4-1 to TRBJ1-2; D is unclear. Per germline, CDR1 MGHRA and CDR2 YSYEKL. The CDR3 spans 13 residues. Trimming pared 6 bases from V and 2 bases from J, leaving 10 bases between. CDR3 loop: CASSRDLNYGYTF. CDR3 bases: TGCGCCAGCAGTCGAGACCTCAACTATGGCTACACCTTC.

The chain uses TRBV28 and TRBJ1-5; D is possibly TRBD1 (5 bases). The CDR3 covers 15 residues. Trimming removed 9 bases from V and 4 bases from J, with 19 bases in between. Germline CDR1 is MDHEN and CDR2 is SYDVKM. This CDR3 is CASLPGTLGNQPQHF. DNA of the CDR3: TGTGCCAGTCTTCCAGGGACGTTAGGAAATCAGCCCCAGCATTTT.

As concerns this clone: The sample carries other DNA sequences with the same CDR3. The CDR3 bases are TGTGCCAGCAGTTACTCGCCGGGACAGGAGACCCAGTACTTC. As protein: CASSYSPGQETQYF. The gene calls are TRBV6-5 and TRBJ2-5, with TRBD1 matching over 7 bases. The CDR3 sequence is 14 residues long. CDR1 is MNHEY and CDR2 is SVGAGI in the germline V gene. Trimming removed 0 bases from V and 5 bases from J; junction bases left unmatched: 3.